A single sample gave rise to the 30 T cell receptor beta chains below, sequenced in a study of blood T cells in healthy people across ages. The authors ran a second PCR of roughly 6 to 12 cycles using a sample-barcoded 5' primer and a J-beta primer mix. TCRdb passed the 5' RACE reads through MiXCR, listing each CDR3 protein once. The sample contains 540,000 or so distinct CDR3 sequences, approximately 25% of which appear only once. This sample was shared with a second study, whose subject was T cells of mothers and their children.

The material sequenced was blood. Receptors originate from a boy between 10 and 17 years old in good health.

This chain joins TRBV4-3 and TRBJ2-7; no clear D. The germline V gene encodes CDR1 LGHNA and CDR2 YSLEER. The CDR3 totals 16 residues. V lost 4 bases, J lost 5 bases, and 21 bases lay in between. The CDR3 nucleotides are TGCGCCAGCAGCCCCCAGTGGGATAGTTCGAGAAACGAGCAGTACTTC. Residues: CASSPQWDSSRNEQYF.

This clonotype was seen a few times. The rearrangement joins TRBV12-3 or TRBV12-4 to TRBJ2-1; 10 nucleotides agree with TRBD1. The CDR3 loop spans 15 amino acids. After removal of 6 bases from V and 10 bases from J, the junction contained 12 bases not matched to a gene. As DNA, the CDR3 is TGTGCCAGCAGCTCGGGACAGGGGTCTCCCTTCGAGCAGTTCTTC. This gives the protein CASSSGQGSPFEQFF.

This clonotype turned up a few times. The chain is built from TRBV29-1 and TRBJ1-1; tentative D call: TRBD1 (5 bases). CDR3 length: 15 amino acids. The V and J ends lost 0 bases and 1 base respectively, with 12 bases between them. The germline V gene has CDR1 SQVTM and CDR2 ANQGSEA. CDR3 sequence: CSVEDPGRTNTEAFF. CDR3 in DNA: TGCAGCGTTGAAGATCCGGGACGCACGAACACTGAAGCTTTCTTT.

This clonotype was seen ten or more times. CDR3 residues: CASSLAVQGNRVKETQYF. In nucleotides, the CDR3 is TGCGCCAGCAGCTTGGCGGTGCAAGGGAATAGGGTGAAGGAGACCCAGTACTTC. The V gene is TRBV5-1, the J gene TRBJ2-5, with D uncertain. Trimming took 0 bases from V and 5 from J, leaving 23 bases between them. This CDR3 region has 18 residues. The germline V gene has CDR1 SGHRS and CDR2 YFSETQ. The variable domain in full, completed from reference TRBV5-1 and TRBJ2-5, reads KAGVTQTPRYLIKTRGQQVTLSCSPISGHRSVSWYQQTPGQGLQFLFEYFSETQRNKGNFPGRFSGRQFSNSRSEMNVSTLELGDSALYLCASSLAVQGNRVKETQYFGPGTRLLVL.

This clonotype was detected only a few times. The chain recombines TRBV2 with TRBJ1-1, with 9 bases that match TRBD1. Germline trimming cut 7 bases from V and 1 base from J; bases unmatched to any gene: 4. Germline values: CDR1 SNHLY, CDR2 FYNNEI. The CDR3 contains 14 residues. Written as DNA, the CDR3 is TGTGCCAGCATCTGGGGACAGGGGAACACTGAAGCTTTCTTT. This gives the protein CASIWGQGNTEAFF.

This chain connects TRBV4-3 to TRBJ1-1; D possibly corresponds to TRBD1 (5 bases). Germline loops: CDR1 LGHNA, CDR2 YSLEER. V lost 0 bases and J lost 0, with 11 bases in between. The CDR3 runs 16 residues. The CDR3 loop is CASSQDRPGLNTEAFF. Written as DNA, the CDR3 is TGCGCCAGCAGCCAAGATCGCCCAGGGTTGAACACTGAAGCTTTCTTT.

The V call is TRBV28, the J call TRBJ1-4; 8 bases match TRBD1. V lost 8 bases, J lost 8 bases, and 10 bases stayed unmatched. The germline V gene has CDR1 MDHEN and CDR2 SYDVKM. This CDR3 region has 14 residues. The CDR3 is CASQEQGVGEKLFF. Here the CDR3 DNA reads TGTGCCAGCCAAGAACAGGGGGTTGGGGAAAAACTGTTTTTT.

As to this clonotype: This may be a read error: a much more frequent sequence differs by one nucleotide. The rearrangement joins TRBV6-1 to TRBJ2-7; TRBD1 is a possible D gene (5 bases). Trimming removed 7 bases at V and 6 bases at J, with 19 bases between. Germline assignment: CDR1 MNHNS and CDR2 SASEGT. The CDR3 spans 14 residues. The CDR3 DNA sequence: TGTGCCAGCACTGTCGACAGAGAACTGAGCGAGCAGTACTTC. It yields the protein CASTVDRELSEQYF.

This clonotype has a handful of counts. The chain is built from TRBV6-6 and TRBJ2-7; 9 bases are shared with TRBD2. Germline-derived CDR1 and CDR2 are MNHNY and SVGAGI (reference sequence). This CDR3 is built from 14 residues. J was trimmed by 2 bases and V by 6 bases; bases with no gene match: 5. The CDR3 DNA reads TGTGCCAGCAGAGGGACTAGCTGGCCCTACGAGCAGTACTTC. This sequence encodes CASRGTSWPYEQYF.

This clonotype showed up just a few times. Here the CDR3 DNA reads TGTGCCAGCAGACCCGGGACAGGGTTCTACGAGCAGTACTTC. This encodes CASRPGTGFYEQYF. This chain links TRBV6-5 with TRBJ2-7; TRBD1 agrees at 9 bases. The trim removed 6 bases at V and 3 bases at J, leaving 6 bases unmatched. Germline V gene lookup returns CDR1 MNHEY and CDR2 SVGAGI. The CDR3 runs 14 residues.

This clonotype appeared many times. The rearrangement uses TRBV29-1 and TRBJ2-7, with D hard to call. Trimming took 7 bases from V and 0 from J, leaving 7 bases between them. This CDR3 is built from 11 residues. Per germline, CDR1 SQVTM and CDR2 ANQGSEA. CDR3 protein: CSALSSYEQYF. The CDR3 coding sequence is TGCAGCGCACTTTCCTCCTACGAGCAGTACTTC.

This clonotype showed up just a few times. The chain links TRBV28 to TRBJ2-3, with TRBD2 matching over 7 bases. This CDR3 region has 14 residues. J gave up 2 bases and V 6 bases, and 5 bases lay outside the gene matches. Germline values: CDR1 MDHEN, CDR2 SYDVKM. The CDR3 nucleotides are TGTGCCAGCAGCCCACTAGCGTACACAGATACGCAGTATTTT. This translates into CASSPLAYTDTQYF.

The J gene is TRBJ1-6, the V gene TRBV15; D not resolved. Germline V lookup: CDR1 LNHNV, CDR2 YYDKDF (reference sequence). V was cut by 5 bases and J by 8 bases, with 19 bases left in between. The CDR3 extends over 16 amino acids. CDR3 coding DNA: TGTGCCACCAGCCCCACCGCGTCACTTTTGGATTCACCCCTCCACTTT. Translated: CATSPTASLLDSPLHF.

The genes are TRBV2 and TRBJ2-6; TRBD1 matches at 11 bases. Germline CDR1 reads SNHLY; CDR2 reads FYNNEI. V gave up 0 bases and J gave up 5 bases; unmatched junction bases: 6. The CDR3 contains 18 residues. The CDR3 spells CASSEARRDRGWANVLTF. DNA of the CDR3: TGTGCCAGCAGTGAAGCGCGCCGGGACAGGGGGTGGGCCAACGTCCTGACTTTC. Full variable domain (missing parts from reference TRBV2 and TRBJ2-6): EPEVTQTPSHQVTQMGQEVILRCVPISNHLYFYWYRQILGQKVEFLVSFYNNEISEKSEIFDDQFSVERPDGSNFTLKIRSTKLEDSAMYFCASSEARRDRGWANVLTFGAGSRLTVL.

Written as DNA, the CDR3 is TGTGCCAGCAACCCAGTAGCAACAGATACGCAGTATTTT. It specifies CASNPVATDTQYF. V and J are TRBV28 and TRBJ2-3, with D uncertain. Germline V gene data show CDR1 as MDHEN and CDR2 as SYDVKM. The CDR3 has 13 amino acids. Trimming shortened V by 7 bases and J by 3 bases, and 11 bases separated the two germline ends. The whole variable domain, remainder taken from reference TRBV28 and TRBJ2-3, is DVKVTQSSRYLVKRTGEKVFLECVQDMDHENMFWYRQDPGLGLRLIYFSYDVKMKEKGDIPEGYSVSREKKERFSLILESASTNQTSMYLCASNPVATDTQYFGPGTRLTVL.

The J gene is TRBJ2-7, the V gene TRBV6-2 or TRBV6-3, with D tentatively TRBD1 or TRBD2 (5 bases each). CDR1 MNHEY and CDR2 SVGEGT come from the germline V gene. The CDR3 spans 14 residues. Trimming took off 5 bases at V and 5 bases at J, with 16 bases between the two ends. In DNA, the CDR3 is TGTGCCAGCAGTCCGTCCGGGACCCTAAACGAGCAGTACTTC. This translates into CASSPSGTLNEQYF.

The gene calls are TRBV7-9 and TRBJ2-3, with 8 positions matching TRBD1. Looked up from germline, CDR1 is SEHNR and CDR2 is FQNEAQ (reference sequence). The CDR3 has 15 residues. V lost 4 bases, J lost 5 bases, and 8 bases stayed unmatched. The CDR3 is CASSSGQGEEDTQYF. CDR3 DNA sequence: TGTGCCAGCAGCTCCGGACAGGGAGAGGAAGATACGCAGTATTTT.

The V and J genes are TRBV29-1 and TRBJ2-7, with D perhaps TRBD1 (5 bases). V lost 1 base, J lost 3 bases, and 10 bases lay in between. This CDR3 region has 13 residues. In germline, CDR1 is SQVTM, CDR2 ANQGSEA. DNA for the CDR3: TGCAGCGTTGAAGGGTGGCAGGGCTACGAGCAGTACTTC. This sequence encodes CSVEGWQGYEQYF.

On this clonotype itself: This CDR3 fails to terminate in the conserved phenylalanine or tryptophan, so it likely reflects a read error. The chain is built from TRBV2 and TRBJ1-1, with D maybe TRBD1 (5 bases). Trimming took 4 bases from V and 4 from J, leaving 13 bases between them. The CDR3 has 14 amino acids. Germline lookup yields CDR1 SNHLY and CDR2 FYNNEI. The CDR3 DNA is TGTGCCAGCAGTGGCCTTGGGGGTCTCACTGAAGCTTTCTTA. Translating gives CASSGLGGLTEAFL.

The V call is TRBV12-3 or TRBV12-4, the J call TRBJ1-2; 9 positions match TRBD1. This CDR3 spans 13 amino acids. J gave up 6 bases and V 6 bases, and 5 bases lay outside the gene matches. As DNA, the CDR3 is TGTGCCAGCAGGTCCGGGACAGGGAATGGCTACACCTTC. Protein product: CASRSGTGNGYTF.

This clonotype occurred a few times. The chain combines TRBV7-2 with TRBJ2-5; TRBD2 aligns across 9 bases. The CDR3 is made up of 15 amino acids. The germline gives CDR1 SGHTA, CDR2 FQGNSA. V trimming: 5 bases; J trimming: 5 bases; junction bases outside the gene matches: 9. The DNA for the CDR3 is TGTGCCAGCAGCCCCTGGGGTAGCGGGAGCGAGACCCAGTACTTC. This codes for CASSPWGSGSETQYF.

This clonotype turned up a few times. V gene TRBV29-1 combines with J gene TRBJ2-1, with D perhaps TRBD1 or TRBD2 (5 bases each). V lost 4 bases and J lost 5, with 12 bases in between. Per germline, CDR1 SQVTM and CDR2 ANQGSEA. The CDR3 is 13 amino acids. CDR3: CSVVPRGDNEQFF. The CDR3, as DNA: TGCAGCGTTGTCCCCCGAGGGGACAATGAGCAGTTCTTC.

The rearrangement uses TRBV7-2 and TRBJ2-1; D might be TRBD2 (7 bases). V dropped 1 base and J dropped 8 bases, with 15 bases sitting between them. There are 15 residues in the CDR3. Germline CDR1 reads SGHTA; CDR2 reads FQGNSA. CDR3 nucleotide sequence: TGTGCCAGCAGCTTAGGGGGGGGCGCGGTAGATGAGCAGTTCTTC. It translates to CASSLGGGAVDEQFF.

This clonotype was seen a handful of times. The chain has TRBV12-3 or TRBV12-4 and TRBJ1-2; 7 positions match TRBD1. V was pared by 3 bases and J by 2 bases, with 12 bases of the junction left unmatched. The CDR3 contains 17 residues. Written as DNA, the CDR3 is TGTGCCAGCAGTTTTTTCTTCGATAGGGGGCCCAACTATGGCTACACCTTC. Protein product: CASSFFFDRGPNYGYTF.

The chain is built from TRBV2 and TRBJ1-1; TRBD1 agrees at 8 bases. V dropped 8 bases and J dropped 1; count of bases not matched to a gene: 3. This CDR3 comprises 13 residues. CDR1 is SNHLY and CDR2 is FYNNEI in the germline V gene. CDR3 residues: CASLGQGNTEAFF. The CDR3 DNA sequence: TGTGCCAGCCTTGGACAGGGGAACACTGAAGCTTTCTTT.

The rearrangement links TRBV10-3 to TRBJ2-5; TRBD1 might be the D (6 bases). CDR3 size: 14 residues. The V end lost 3 bases, the J end lost 5 bases, and 13 bases lay between the germline ends. Looked up from germline, CDR1 is ENHRY and CDR2 is SYGVKD. Written as DNA, the CDR3 is TGTGCCATCAGTGATATACAGGGTGCGGAGACCCAGTACTTC. Translation: CAISDIQGAETQYF.

This clonotype turned up a few times. The rearrangement joins TRBV4-1 to TRBJ2-5; the D gene is possibly TRBD1 (7 bases). The V and J ends lost 0 bases and 4 bases respectively, with 9 bases between them. CDR3 length: 14 residues. Per germline, CDR1 MGHRA and CDR2 YSYEKL. CDR3 nucleotides: TGCGCCAGCAGCCAAGATCAGGGGGGAGAGACCCAGTACTTC. Residues: CASSQDQGGETQYF.

This clonotype was counted only a few times. The gene calls are TRBV6-2 or TRBV6-3 and TRBJ2-7; TRBD2 might be the D (5 bases). The length of the CDR3 is 15 residues. Trimming shortened V by 0 bases and J by 3 bases, and 12 bases separated the two germline ends. Germline V CDR1 and CDR2: MNHEY, SVGEGT. Here the CDR3 reads CASSYSNPAVYEQYF. In DNA, the CDR3 is TGTGCCAGCAGTTACTCGAATCCAGCGGTCTACGAGCAGTACTTC.

About this clonotype: At one of its ends the junction is not consistent with the germline gene, which may arise from a read error. The gene calls are TRBV7-3 and TRBJ1-2; no clear D. The CDR3 extends over 15 amino acids. The germline CDR1 and CDR2 sequences are SGHTA and FQGTGA. CDR3 in amino acids: CASSLTSARTGGYTF. The CDR3 DNA reads as TGTGCCAGCAGCCTAACGTCGGCTCGGACTGGGGGCTACACCTTC.

This chain links TRBV20-1 with TRBJ2-2; the D call may be TRBD1 or TRBD2 (5 bases each). CDR3 length equals 14 residues. The V end was cut by 7 bases, the J end by 1 base, with 13 bases between. The germline gives CDR1 DFQATT, CDR2 SNEGSKA (reference sequence). The CDR3 sequence is CSVRERGNTGELFF. The CDR3 nucleotides read TGCAGTGTAAGGGAGAGGGGGAACACCGGGGAGCTGTTTTTT.